The 31 T cell receptor beta chains below were found in one sample sequenced in a study of control samples from healthy donors and cancer patients (dated by TCRdb to 2018 to 2020). Libraries were constructed by the immunoSEQ multiplex PCR assay. TCRdb took this table from immuneACCESS and kept in-frame rearrangements with V and J called. Such tables lack part of the clones; where checked against another copy, unresolved V genes explain under half of the gap, and the rest is unexplained. This sample comprises approximately 160,000 clones, approximately 90% of them detected only once. The ten largest make up roughly 0.7% of the sample. Sequencing input: blood. These receptors were obtained from a woman between 25 and 40 years old in good health.

The chain combines TRBV2 with TRBJ2-1, with D possibly being TRBD2 (5 bases). The V end lost 4 bases, the J end lost 8 bases, and 15 bases lay between the germline ends. This CDR3 has 14 residues. From germline, CDR1 is SNHLY and CDR2 FYNNEI. CDR3 in amino acids: CASSVDYSYDEQFF. The CDR3 region has the DNA TGTGCCAGCAGTGTCGACTATTCGTATGATGAGCAGTTCTTC.

About this clone: This same CDR3 is encoded by further DNA sequences in the sample. The gene calls are TRBV5-1 and TRBJ1-1; no firm D call. The CDR3 sequence is 13 residues long. Trimming stripped 0 bases from V and 1 base from J, with 4 bases between. The V gene's germline CDR1 is SGHRS and CDR2 YFSETQ. The CDR3 reads CASSLDPNTEAFF. The CDR3 nucleotides read TGCGCCAGCAGCTTGGACCCGAACACTGAAGCTTTCTTT. Combining the CDR3 with reference TRBV5-1 and TRBJ1-1 gives the whole variable domain KAGVTQTPRYLIKTRGQQVTLSCSPISGHRSVSWYQQTPGQGLQFLFEYFSETQRNKGNFPGRFSGRQFSNSRSEMNVSTLELGDSALYLCASSLDPNTEAFFGQGTRLTVV.

This clone was seen just once. The genes are TRBV2 and TRBJ2-7, with 9 bases aligning to TRBD1. In germline, CDR1 is SNHLY, CDR2 FYNNEI. Trimming removed 6 bases from V and 4 bases from J; junction bases left unmatched: 4. CDR3 length: 13 residues. The CDR3 bases are TGTGCCAGCAGCTGGGACAGGGTGTACGAGCAGTACTTC. Encoded protein: CASSWDRVYEQYF.

The chain recombines TRBV9 with TRBJ2-1, with a tentative D call TRBD1 (6 bases). Trimming removed 5 bases from V and 6 bases from J, with 12 bases in between. Looked up from germline, CDR1 is SGDLS and CDR2 is YYNGEE. The CDR3 sequence is 13 residues long. DNA of the CDR3: TGTGCCAGCAGTCGGACAGTACCCAATGAGCAGTTCTTC. It encodes CASSRTVPNEQFF.

This clone was seen only once. J is TRBJ1-1 and V is TRBV20-1; 10 bases match TRBD1. The V gene end was trimmed by 3 bases and the J gene end by 5 bases; junction bases not matched to a gene: 9. This CDR3 is 15 amino acids long. Germline V gene sequence: CDR1 DFQATT, CDR2 SNEGSKA (reference sequence). The CDR3 region is CSASRTGGKNTEAFF. DNA for the CDR3: TGCAGTGCTAGTAGGACAGGGGGTAAGAATACTGAAGCTTTCTTT.

The chain links TRBV6-2 or TRBV6-3 to TRBJ2-1; no clear D gene. The CDR3 runs to 13 residues. Germline V lookup: CDR1 MNHEY, CDR2 SVGEGT. V was pared by 6 bases and J by 5 bases, with 11 bases between. This chain's CDR3 is CASSRMANNEQFF. The CDR3, as DNA: TGTGCCAGCAGCCGGATGGCGAACAATGAGCAGTTCTTC.

The chain carries TRBV7-9 and TRBJ1-1; TRBD1 is a possible D gene (6 bases). V lost 3 bases and J 5 bases, leaving 16 bases between the germline ends. Germline V lookup: CDR1 SEHNR, CDR2 FQNEAQ (reference sequence). This CDR3 has 15 amino acids. DNA of the CDR3: TGTGCCAGCAGCTTTCTTTCGAGGGGGTATACTGAAGCTTTCTTT. It codes for CASSFLSRGYTEAFF. The full variable domain, completed using reference TRBV7-9 and TRBJ1-1, is DTGVSQNPRHKITKRGQNVTFRCDPISEHNRLYWYRQTLGQGPEFLTYFQNEAQLEKSRLLSDRFSAERPKGSFSTLEIQRTEQGDSAMYLCASSFLSRGYTEAFFGQGTRLTVV.

V and J are TRBV7-9 and TRBJ2-5, with D hard to call. This CDR3 region has 13 residues. CDR1 is SEHNR and CDR2 is FQNEAQ in the germline V gene (reference sequence). With 11 bases removed from V and 0 bases from J, the gap between germline ends came to 13 bases. DNA for the CDR3: TGTGCCGGACGATTTACAGACCAAGAGACCCAGTACTTC. Translation gives CAGRFTDQETQYF.

The chain employs TRBV5-5 and TRBJ1-4, with 8 bases fitting TRBD1. The V segment lost 4 bases and the J segment 7 bases; nucleotides outside the gene matches: 3. Germline V gene sequence: CDR1 SGHKS, CDR2 YYEKEE (reference sequence). The CDR3 length is 13 residues. In nucleotides, the CDR3 is TGTGCCAGCAGCAGAGACAGGGGTGAAAAACTGTTTTTT. Translation gives CASSRDRGEKLFF. Full variable domain (remainder filled in from reference TRBV5-5 and TRBJ1-4): DAGVTQSPTHLIKTRGQQVTLRCSPISGHKSVSWYQQVLGQGPQFIFQYYEKEERGRGNFPDRFSARQFPNYSSELNVNALLLGDSALYLCASSRDRGEKLFFGSGTQLSVL.

This clone was counted a few times. The chain carries TRBV6-2 or TRBV6-3 and TRBJ2-3; D remains ambiguous. With 0 bases removed from V and 2 bases from J, the gap between germline ends came to 6 bases. The CDR3 is 14 residues long. Germline assignment: CDR1 MNHEY and CDR2 SVGEGT. As DNA, the CDR3 is TGTGCCAGCAGTTACTCAGGGTTCACAGATACGCAGTATTTT. Translated, it gives CASSYSGFTDTQYF.

V and J are TRBV5-6 and TRBJ2-7; no firm D call. This CDR3 spans 11 amino acids. The germline V gene has CDR1 SGHDT and CDR2 YYEEEE. The germline V and J ends were trimmed by 5 bases and 5 bases, with 8 bases remaining between them. CDR3 nucleotide sequence: TGTGCCAGCAGGGGTTTCCACGAGCAGTACTTC. Translation gives CASRGFHEQYF. Filled out from reference TRBV5-6 and TRBJ2-7, the complete variable domain reads DAGVTQSPTHLIKTRGQQVTLRCSPKSGHDTVSWYQQALGQGPQFIFQYYEEEERQRGNFPDRFSGHQFPNYSSELNVNALLLGDSALYLCASRGFHEQYFGPGTRLTVT.

The genes are TRBV3-1 (or the pseudogene TRBV3-2) and TRBJ1-2, with TRBD1 matching over 9 bases. V shed 6 bases and J 6 bases; nucleotides not matched to a gene: 8. Germline lookup yields CDR1 LGHDT and CDR2 YNNKEL (reference sequence). The CDR3 is made up of 14 amino acids. Written as DNA, the CDR3 is TGTGCCAGCAGAATGGGACAGGGTGGCGATGGCTACACCTTC. Residues: CASRMGQGGDGYTF.

CDR3 DNA: TGTGCCAGTAGTATCAAGGGAACGGGCGAGCAGTACTTC. It specifies CASSIKGTGEQYF. This chain links TRBV19 with TRBJ2-7; no clear D. Germline CDR1 reads LNHDA; CDR2 reads SQIVND (reference sequence). The CDR3 totals 13 residues. V lost 3 bases, J lost 6 bases, and 12 bases lay in between.

This clone has just one count. The chain carries TRBV2 and TRBJ1-2; 9 bases are a match to TRBD1. V was pared by 6 bases and J by 4 bases, with 6 bases of the junction left unmatched. The CDR3 sequence is 14 residues long. CDR1 is SNHLY, CDR2 FYNNEI, per germline. The CDR3 protein is CASRADRGGYGYTF. Here the CDR3 DNA reads TGTGCCAGCAGGGCTGACAGGGGGGGCTATGGCTACACCTTC.

The chain joins TRBV10-3 to TRBJ2-2; D perhaps matches TRBD1 (6 bases). Trimming left V 0 bases short and J 5 bases short, with 13 bases between. In germline, CDR1 is ENHRY, CDR2 SYGVKD. CDR3 size: 16 residues. The CDR3 here is CAISESGRGTTGELFF. Written as DNA, the CDR3 is TGTGCCATCAGTGAGTCGGGCAGGGGTACGACCGGGGAGCTGTTTTTT.

The rearrangement links TRBV5-4 to TRBJ1-1, with no clear D. The germline V gene has CDR1 SGHNT and CDR2 YYREEE (reference sequence). The CDR3 length is 12 residues. Trimming took off 0 bases at V and 7 bases at J, with 7 bases between the two ends. The CDR3 DNA reads as TGTGCCAGCAGCTTGGATATTGGTGAAGCTTTCTTT. As protein: CASSLDIGEAFF.

The chain combines TRBV18 with TRBJ2-1, with 9 positions matching TRBD2. CDR1 is KGHSH, CDR2 LQKENI, per germline. The CDR3 loop spans 15 amino acids. V lost 2 bases to trimming and J lost 5 bases; unmatched junction nucleotides: 4. This CDR3 reads CASSPGLATDNEQFF. Written as DNA, the CDR3 is TGTGCCAGCTCACCAGGACTAGCGACCGACAATGAGCAGTTCTTC.

Turning to this clone: Within the sample, other DNA sequences also encode this same CDR3. The gene calls are TRBV28 and TRBJ1-6, with 9 positions matching TRBD1. Trimming removed 10 bases from V and 6 bases from J; junction bases left unmatched: 10. The CDR3 is made up of 15 amino acids. The germline V gene has CDR1 MDHEN and CDR2 SYDVKM. The CDR3 loop is CAIRTGGAFNSPLHF. CDR3 bases: TGTGCCATCAGAACAGGGGGCGCTTTTAATTCACCCCTCCACTTT.

This chain connects TRBV7-9 to TRBJ2-2, with D tentatively TRBD1 (6 bases). This CDR3 is built from 15 residues. Germline V CDR1 and CDR2: SEHNR, FQNEAQ (reference sequence). The ends were cut back, 3 bases at V and 6 bases at J, with 14 bases in the middle. CDR3: CASSFLMTGAGELFF. CDR3 nucleotides: TGTGCCAGCAGCTTCCTCATGACAGGCGCCGGGGAGCTGTTTTTT.

The chain combines TRBV19 with TRBJ1-6; D is possibly TRBD1 (6 bases). With 3 bases removed from V and 7 bases from J, the gap between germline ends came to 13 bases. This CDR3 comprises 15 residues. The germline V gene encodes CDR1 LNHDA and CDR2 SQIVND (reference sequence). CDR3 amino acids: CASSISDSGNSPLHF. The DNA for the CDR3 is TGTGCCAGTAGTATCTCGGACAGTGGAAATTCACCCCTCCACTTT.

V usage is TRBV7-9 and J usage is TRBJ1-4; D is perhaps TRBD1 (6 bases). The CDR3 runs 14 residues. Germline V gene sequence: CDR1 SEHNR, CDR2 FQNEAQ (reference sequence). Trimming shortened V by 5 bases and J by 6 bases, and 13 bases separated the two germline ends. CDR3 loop: CASSPGQTDEKLFF. CDR3 DNA: TGTGCCAGCAGCCCTGGACAGACGGATGAAAAACTGTTTTTT.

The rearrangement links TRBV11-2 to TRBJ1-2, with D unclear. V was clipped by 3 bases and J by 4 bases, with 12 bases between them. CDR3 length equals 14 residues. Looked up from germline, CDR1 is SGHAT and CDR2 is FQNNGV. The CDR3 loop reads CASSFGTSLYGYTF. As DNA, the CDR3 is TGTGCCAGCAGCTTTGGAACAAGCCTCTATGGCTACACCTTC.

The chain combines TRBV9 with TRBJ2-3; D is uncertain. This CDR3 spans 18 amino acids. Germline-derived CDR1 and CDR2 are SGDLS and YYNGEE. Trimming shortened V by 0 bases and J by 0 bases, and 17 bases separated the two germline ends. The CDR3 here is CASSVASLDYSSTDTQYF. For the CDR3, the DNA is TGTGCCAGCAGCGTAGCTTCACTGGATTACTCTAGCACAGATACGCAGTATTTT.

J is TRBJ2-7 and V is TRBV3-1 (or the pseudogene TRBV3-2); the D call may be TRBD1 or TRBD2 (6 bases each). This CDR3 is built from 15 residues. The germline V gene has CDR1 LGHDT and CDR2 YNNKEL (reference sequence). V was clipped by 1 base and J by 3 bases, with 13 bases between them. CDR3 protein: CASSQGSRGVYEQYF. In DNA form, the CDR3 reads TGTGCCAGCAGCCAAGGTTCAAGGGGGGTCTACGAGCAGTACTTC.

V and J are TRBV7-9 and TRBJ2-7; either TRBD1 or TRBD2 may fit D (5 bases each). CDR3 length: 14 amino acids. Per the germline V gene, CDR1 is SEHNR and CDR2 is FQNEAQ (reference sequence). Trimming removed 5 bases at V and 2 bases at J, with 13 bases between. The CDR3 DNA sequence: TGTGCCAGCAGCCTGGGGACGGTACCCTACGAGCAGTACTTC. Protein: CASSLGTVPYEQYF.

The V call is TRBV3-1 (or the pseudogene TRBV3-2), the J call TRBJ2-1, with D tentatively TRBD1 or TRBD2 (5 bases each). The V end was cut by 6 bases, the J end by 0 bases, with 12 bases between. This CDR3 is 15 amino acids long. Germline CDR1 is LGHDT and CDR2 is YNNKEL (reference sequence). The CDR3 reads CASRVGTSSYNEQFF. CDR3 coding DNA: TGTGCCAGCAGGGTTGGGACGAGCTCCTACAATGAGCAGTTCTTC.

This clone was seen a single time. The chain recombines TRBV7-9 with TRBJ2-1; no clear D. V lost 5 bases to trimming and J lost 8 bases, with 10 bases between them. Germline-derived CDR1 and CDR2 are SEHNR and FQNEAQ (reference sequence). The CDR3 covers 12 residues. CDR3 sequence: CASSRTWDEQFF. In DNA form, the CDR3 reads TGTGCCAGCAGCCGGACCTGGGATGAGCAGTTCTTC.

This clone appeared a few times. This CDR3 reads CASSVVGQSSYNEQFF. The CDR3, as DNA: TGTGCCAGCAGCGTAGTAGGGCAGAGCTCCTACAATGAGCAGTTCTTC. The rearrangement links TRBV9 to TRBJ2-1, with D unresolved. Germline V gives CDR1 SGDLS, CDR2 YYNGEE. V lost 0 bases, J lost 0 bases, and 10 bases lay in between. This CDR3 region has 16 residues.

This clone was seen more than once but under ten times. The chain has TRBV21-1 and TRBJ1-2; TRBD1 is the table's D call, not checked against the DNA. TRBV21-1 is noted as a pseudogene. The CDR3 runs 12 residues. CDR3 nucleotide sequence: TGTGCCAGCAGCGGGACAAACTATGGCTACACCTTC. Protein sequence: CASSGTNYGYTF.

CDR3 residues: CASSPNRGPGNTIYF. The CDR3 coding sequence is TGTGCCAGCTCACCAAACAGGGGGCCCGGAAACACCATATATTTT. V usage is TRBV18 and J usage is TRBJ1-3; TRBD1 agrees at 9 bases. V lost 2 bases and J lost 4; bases outside the gene matches: 3. The CDR3 is made up of 15 amino acids. CDR1 is KGHSH, CDR2 LQKENI, per germline.

V gene TRBV2 combines with J gene TRBJ2-2; tentatively, D is TRBD1 (6 bases). The CDR3 totals 15 residues. CDR1 is SNHLY, CDR2 FYNNEI, per germline. V was pared by 6 bases and J by 8 bases, with 19 bases between. Written as DNA, the CDR3 is TGTGCCAGCAGCGGGCGGACAGTCGACCCTGGGGAGCTGTTTTTT. Its protein is CASSGRTVDPGELFF.